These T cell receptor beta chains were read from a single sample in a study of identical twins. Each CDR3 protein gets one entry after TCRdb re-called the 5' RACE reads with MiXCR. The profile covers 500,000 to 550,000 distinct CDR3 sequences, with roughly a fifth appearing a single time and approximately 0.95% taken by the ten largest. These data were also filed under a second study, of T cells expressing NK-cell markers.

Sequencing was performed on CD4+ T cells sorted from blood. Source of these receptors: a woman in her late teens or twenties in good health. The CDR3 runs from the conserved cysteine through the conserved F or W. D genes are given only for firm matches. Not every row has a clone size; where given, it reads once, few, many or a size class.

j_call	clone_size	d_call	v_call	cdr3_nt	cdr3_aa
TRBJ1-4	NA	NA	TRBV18	TGTGCCAGCTCTCCCCCTGAGTCATCTAATGAAAAACTGTTTTTT	CASSPPESSNEKLFF
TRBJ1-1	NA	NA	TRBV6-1	TGTGCCAGCAGTACCCGGGACACCAACACTGAAGCTTTCTTT	CASSTRDTNTEAFF
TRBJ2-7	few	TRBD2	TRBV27	TGTGCCAGCAGTTCTCCAACTAGCGGGGGGGCCTACGAGCAGTACTTC	CASSSPTSGGAYEQYF
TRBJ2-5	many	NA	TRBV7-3	TGTGCCAGCAGCAGAAACCGGGAAGAGACCCAGTACTTC	CASSRNREETQYF
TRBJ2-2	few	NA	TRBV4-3	TGCGCCAGCAGCCAGATGTTAAGCGGGAACACCGGGGAGCTGTTTTTT	CASSQMLSGNTGELFF
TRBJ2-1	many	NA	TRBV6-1	TGTGCCAGCAGTCAGGATTCGAGTGAGCAGTTCTTC	CASSQDSSEQFF
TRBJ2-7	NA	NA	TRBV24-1	TGTGCCACCAGTGGCAGGGAAAGGTTCAAGCAGTACTTC	CATSGRERFKQYF
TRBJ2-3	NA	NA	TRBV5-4	TGTGCCAGCAGCTTGGCAGCTATTGGACAGAGCGTCCATCCTACGCAGTATTTT	CASSLAAIGQSVHPTQYF
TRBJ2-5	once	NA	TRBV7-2	TGTGCCAGCAGCTTCCAACCCCCAGGCTCCCAGTACTTC	CASSFQPPGSQYF
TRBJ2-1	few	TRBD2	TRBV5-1	TGCGCCAGCACCGGGGACTACACCTACAATGAGCAGTTCTTC	CASTGDYTYNEQFF
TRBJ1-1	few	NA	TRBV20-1	TGCAGTGCTAGACGCACTGGCACTGAAGCTTTCTTT	CSARRTGTEAFF
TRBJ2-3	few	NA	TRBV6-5	TGTGCCAGCATGAATGGAGATACGCAGTATTTT	CASMNGDTQYF
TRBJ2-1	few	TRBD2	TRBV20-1	TGCAGTGCTGCAGGCGGGAGTAATAATGAGCAGTTCTTC	CSAAGGSNNEQFF
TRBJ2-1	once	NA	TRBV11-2	TGTGCCAGCAGCTTTGGTCCCCCGAGGCACAATGAGCAGTTCTTC	CASSFGPPRHNEQFF
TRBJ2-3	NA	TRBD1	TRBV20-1	TGCAGTGCTAGTCTCTCTCGACAGGGCTCACGGGATACGCAGTATTTT	CSASLSRQGSRDTQYF
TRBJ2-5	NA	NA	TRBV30	TGTGCCTGGAGCCCCGGACAGTTGATGACCCAGTACTTC	CAWSPGQLMTQYF
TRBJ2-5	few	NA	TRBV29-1	TGCAGCGTCGCACCAGACTATAGAGAGACCCAGTACTTC	CSVAPDYRETQYF
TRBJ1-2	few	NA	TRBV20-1	TGCAGTGCTACTGCCCCTCTCCCTTATGGCTACACCTTC	CSATAPLPYGYTF
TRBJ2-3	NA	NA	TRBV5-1	TGCGCCACCAGGGGAGGGACCTACACAGATACGCAGTATTTT	CATRGGTYTDTQYF
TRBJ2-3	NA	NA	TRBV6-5	TGTGCCAGCAGTTACGGCCCAAGCAGAGATACGCAGTATTTT	CASSYGPSRDTQYF
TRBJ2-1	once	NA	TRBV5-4	TGTGCCAGCAGAGGAGGCCGCTCCTACAATGAGCAGTTCTTC	CASRGGRSYNEQFF
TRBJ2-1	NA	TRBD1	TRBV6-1	TGTGCCAGCAGAGTGGACAGGGACTCTGAGCAGTTCTTC	CASRVDRDSEQFF
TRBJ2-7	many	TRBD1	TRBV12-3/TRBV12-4	TGTGCCAGCAGTTTATCAGGGGGCGCCTACGAGCAGTACTTC	CASSLSGGAYEQYF
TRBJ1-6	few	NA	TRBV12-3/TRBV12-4	TGTGCCAGCAGTTTAATCCCTGCGCCCCTCCACTTT	CASSLIPAPLHF
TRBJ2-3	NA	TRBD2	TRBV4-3	TGCGCCAGCAGCCTCGAGGTGGCGCCGGGAGGAACAGATACGCAGTATTTT	CASSLEVAPGGTDTQYF
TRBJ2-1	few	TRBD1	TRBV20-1	TGCAGTGCTAGAGATCTTGGACAGGGGTCCTACAATGAGCAGTTCTTC	CSARDLGQGSYNEQFF
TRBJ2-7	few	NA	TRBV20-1	TGCAGTGCTAGAGACGGGTCCGAGCAGTACTTC	CSARDGSEQYF
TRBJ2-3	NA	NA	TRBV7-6	TGTGCCAGCAGCTTAGCGCAGTATGCAGATACGCAGTATTTT	CASSLAQYADTQYF
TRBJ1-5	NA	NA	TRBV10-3	TGTGCCAGCCGGACAGAGGGGTTCCAGGGGCCCCAGCATTTT	CASRTEGFQGPQHF
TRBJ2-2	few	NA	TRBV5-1	TGCGCCAGCGGTGGGACACCTAACACCGGGGAGCTGTTTTTT	CASGGTPNTGELFF
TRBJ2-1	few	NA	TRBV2	TGTGCCAGCAGCCTACAGGACAATGAGCAGTTCTTC	CASSLQDNEQFF
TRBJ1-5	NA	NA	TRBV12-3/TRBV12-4	TGTGCCAGCCGGAGGTCGGATCAGCCCCAGCATTTT	CASRRSDQPQHF
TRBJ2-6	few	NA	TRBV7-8	TGTGCCAGCAGCTTGAATAGGGTCGCTGGGGCCAACGTCCTGACTTTC	CASSLNRVAGANVLTF
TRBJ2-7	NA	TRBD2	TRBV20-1	TGCAGTGCTAGAGATAGGAGGGCTAGCGGGAGACTCCCCTCCTACGAGCAGTACTTC	CSARDRRASGRLPSYEQYF
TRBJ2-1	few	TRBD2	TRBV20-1	TGCAGTGCCCCATCCACCACTAGCGGGAGGCCTCATGAGCAGTTCTTC	CSAPSTTSGRPHEQFF
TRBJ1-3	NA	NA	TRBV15	TGTGCCACCTCGGAGACGCCCACAAAAGGAAACACCATATATTTT	CATSETPTKGNTIYF
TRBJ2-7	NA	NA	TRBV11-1	TGTGCCCCCCCGCGGAGGGACGAGCAGTACTTC	CAPPRRDEQYF
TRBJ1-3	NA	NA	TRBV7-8	TGTGCCAGCAGCACCGGACAGCGAAACACCATATATTTT	CASSTGQRNTIYF
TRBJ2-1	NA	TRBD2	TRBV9	TGTGCCAGCAGCGTAGGGGGGGGGAGCTCCTACAATGAGCAGTTCTTC	CASSVGGGSSYNEQFF
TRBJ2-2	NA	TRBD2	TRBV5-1	TGCGCCAGCAGCTTCGGACTAGCGGGGACCGGGGAGCTGTTTTTT	CASSFGLAGTGELFF
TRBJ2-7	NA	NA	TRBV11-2	TGTGCCAGCAGCTCCCTAAGACATTCCTACGAGCAGTACTTC	CASSSLRHSYEQYF
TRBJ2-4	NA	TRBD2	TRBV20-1	TGCAGTGCTAGGCTAGCGGGAGTGGAAAACATTCAGTACTTC	CSARLAGVENIQYF
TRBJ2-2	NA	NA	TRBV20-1	TGCAGTGCTAGAGGAGGACAGTACACCGGGGAGCTGTTTTTT	CSARGGQYTGELFF
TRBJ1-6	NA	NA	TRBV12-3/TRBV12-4	TGTGCCAGCACCCTGTTCGGGGAAAGTAATTCACCCCTCCACTTT	CASTLFGESNSPLHF
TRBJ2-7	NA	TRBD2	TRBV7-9	TGTGCCAGCAGCGCCAGCGGGACCTTCTCCTACGAGCAGTACTTC	CASSASGTFSYEQYF
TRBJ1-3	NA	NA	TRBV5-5	TGTGCCAGCAGGGTCAGCTCTGGAAACACCATATATTTT	CASRVSSGNTIYF
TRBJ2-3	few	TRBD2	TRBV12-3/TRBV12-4	TGTGCCAGCAGTGAACTAGCGGAGGGCACAGATACGCAGTATTTT	CASSELAEGTDTQYF
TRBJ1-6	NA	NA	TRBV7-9	TGTGCCAGCAGCTTAATCGGGGGAGGGTCACCCCTCCACTTT	CASSLIGGGSPLHF
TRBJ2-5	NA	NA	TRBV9	TGTGCCAGCAGCGTCGGCAGGGAGATCCAAGAGACCCAGTACTTC	CASSVGREIQETQYF
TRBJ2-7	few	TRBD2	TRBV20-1	TGCAGTGCCCGAGACGCGGGCGGGAGCTCCTACGAGCAGTACTTC	CSARDAGGSSYEQYF
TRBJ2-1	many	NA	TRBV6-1	TGTGCCAGCAGCCCATCCCGGGAGGCGGCAGGGGCAAATGAGCAGTTCTTC	CASSPSREAAGANEQFF
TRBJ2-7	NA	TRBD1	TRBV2	TGTGCCAGCACCAAGACAGGGGTCAACGAGCAGTACTTC	CASTKTGVNEQYF
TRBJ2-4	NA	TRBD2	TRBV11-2	TGTGCCAGCAGCCTCGGGTCTAGCGGGGCTTTAGCCAAAAACATTCAGTACTTC	CASSLGSSGALAKNIQYF
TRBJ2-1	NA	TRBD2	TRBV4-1	TGCGCCAGCAGCCAAGATTCATTGTCTGGGCTAGCGGGAGAATCTCCACATGAGCAGTTCTTC	CASSQDSLSGLAGESPHEQFF
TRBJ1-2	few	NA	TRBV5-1	TGCGCCAGCAGCTTGGACGAGGTACCCTCTGGCTACACCTTC	CASSLDEVPSGYTF